This T cell receptor (beta chain) was sequenced for a study of T cells in Graves' hyperthyroidism and ophthalmopathy. Study results and caveats: Ophthalmopathy was identified by the model a median 6.5 months ahead of onset.

Each diagnosis was grounded in clinical symptoms, serum thyroxine and TRAb, thyroid ultrasound, and orbital computed tomography. A sample of blood taken at first hyperthyroidism diagnosis preceded any ophthalmopathy symptoms. Source material for PBMCs was roughly 10 ml fresh peripheral blood. The investigators amplified TCR beta CDR3 regions from RNA transcripts. Carried out on the TCR CDR3, a first-round RT-PCR used the HTBI primer set. TCRdb re-called the multiplex PCR reads through MiXCR, storing one row per CDR3 protein. Of a few hundred thousand distinct CDR3 sequences in the sample, 15% to 18% were seen once. Germline CDR1 and CDR2: LGHDT and YNNKEL (reference sequence). The CDR3 runs to 12 residues. V was pared by 6 bases and J by 6 bases, with 8 bases between. This clonotype was counted many times. What it recognizes is unknown.

Sequencing was done on a sample of blood. The rearrangement uses TRBV3-1 and TRBJ2-2; possible D gene TRBD2, 6 bases. The sequence was obtained from a woman younger than 35 with Graves' hyperthyroidism that later progressed to Graves' ophthalmopathy. CDR3 bases: TGTGCCAGCAGTCGGAGGGCCGGGGAGCTGTTTTTT. Its protein product is CASSRRAGELFF.